The source of this TCR beta chain is a study of blood T cells in healthy people across ages. V was trimmed by 4 bases and J by 9 bases, leaving 12 bases between them. This CDR3 comprises 12 residues. The germline V gene encodes CDR1 MGHDK and CDR2 SYGVNS. Primers used in a second PCR of about 6 to 12 cycles were a sample-barcoded 5' primer and a J-beta primer mix. One entry per CDR3 protein results from TCRdb running MiXCR on the 5' RACE reads. This table holds roughly 1,000,000 distinct CDR3 sequences, less than 25% found once. This sample was also put to use in a study of T cells of mothers and their children.

The source is a girl aged 2-9 years in good health. Sequencing was done on a sample of blood. The chain couples TRBV25-1 to TRBJ1-2; D remains ambiguous. The CDR3 bases are TGTGCCAGCAGTGTTTCGGGCGGGAGCTACACCTTC. Residues: CASSVSGGSYTF.